What follows are 23 T cell receptor beta chains derived from one specimen sequenced in a study of blood T cell repertoires in COVID-19 (dated by TCRdb to the early 2020s). Libraries were made using the immunoSEQ multiplex PCR assay. TCRdb carries this immuneACCESS record with in-frame sequences only. Its versions omit some clonotypes, under half of them owing to an unresolved V gene in the studies checked, with the rest unexplained. The sample profile shows nearly 200,000 clones; roughly 80% of them were found once. The ten largest make up approximately 0.99% of the sample. Material for sequencing was peripheral blood. These receptors were taken from a man aged 60 to 69 with COVID-19, enrolled during active disease.

The V call is TRBV9, the J call TRBJ2-3; TRBD2 agrees at 9 bases. CDR1 and CDR2 (germline): SGDLS, YYNGEE. With 2 bases clipped from V and 0 bases from J, the junction kept 4 bases outside the gene matches. This CDR3 is 16 amino acids long. CDR3 region: CASSVSTSGSTDTQYF. The CDR3 DNA follows: TGTGCCAGCAGCGTTAGCACTAGCGGGAGCACAGATACGCAGTATTTT. Variable domain in full (rest from reference TRBV9 and TRBJ2-3): DSGVTQTPKHLITATGQRVTLRCSPRSGDLSVYWYQQSLDQGLQFLIQYYNGEERAKGNILERFSAQQFPDLHSELNLSSLELGDSALYFCASSVSTSGSTDTQYFGPGTRLTVL.

The chain recombines TRBV5-4 with TRBJ2-3, with D uncertain. V was shortened by 0 bases and J by 5 bases, with 13 bases between the two germline ends. In germline, CDR1 is SGHNT, CDR2 YYREEE (reference sequence). The CDR3 loop spans 15 amino acids. The CDR3 protein is CASSLEATFGDTQYF. CDR3 DNA: TGTGCCAGCAGCTTGGAAGCCACCTTCGGAGATACGCAGTATTTT.

V usage is TRBV7-3 and J usage is TRBJ2-7; possible D gene TRBD2, 6 bases. Trimming took 5 bases from V and 4 from J, leaving 15 bases between them. The CDR3 is 14 amino acids. Germline CDR1 is SGHTA and CDR2 is FQGTGA. The CDR3 region is CASSVSGTEYEQYF. The DNA for the CDR3 is TGTGCCAGCAGCGTTTCCGGGACTGAATACGAGCAGTACTTC.

The V gene is TRBV24-1, the J gene TRBJ2-2, with D hard to call. This CDR3 is built from 14 residues. CDR1 KGHDR and CDR2 SFDVKD come from the germline V gene. V lost 3 bases to trimming and J lost 0 bases, with 4 bases between them. CDR3 nucleotide sequence: TGTGCCACCAGTGATCCCGCGAACACCGGGGAGCTGTTTTTT. As protein: CATSDPANTGELFF.

The chain has TRBV7-2 and TRBJ1-3; the D is unclear. The germline gives CDR1 SGHTA, CDR2 FQGNSA. The CDR3 consists of 15 residues. The V gene lost 3 bases and the J gene lost 2 bases, with 11 bases spanning the gap. This chain's CDR3 is CASSFGGLAGNTIYF. The CDR3 DNA is TGTGCCAGCAGCTTCGGAGGGCTCGCTGGAAACACCATATATTTT.

CDR3 amino acids: CASRATPSSYEQYF. The CDR3 DNA reads as TGTGCCAGCAGGGCGACACCGAGCTCCTACGAGCAGTACTTC. The rearrangement joins TRBV2 to TRBJ2-7; unclear D gene. CDR3 length: 14 residues. Germline values: CDR1 SNHLY, CDR2 FYNNEI. Trimming took 6 bases from V and 0 from J, leaving 12 bases between them.

The chain employs TRBV7-9 and TRBJ2-1; weak D call: TRBD1 (5 bases). Germline lookup yields CDR1 SEHNR and CDR2 FQNEAQ (reference sequence). V was clipped by 2 bases and J by 1 base, with 12 bases between them. The length of the CDR3 is 16 residues. The CDR3 DNA is TGTGCCAGCAGCTTAAGGGGTTCTGGGTCCTACAATGAGCAGTTCTTC. Amino acid sequence: CASSLRGSGSYNEQFF.

The chain couples TRBV18 to TRBJ2-7; 8 bases align to TRBD1. The CDR3 covers 17 residues. V dropped 3 bases and J dropped 7; count of bases not matched to a gene: 17. Germline V gives CDR1 KGHSH, CDR2 LQKENI. The CDR3 is CASSPQPAQGASYEQYF. The CDR3 region has the DNA TGTGCCAGCTCACCGCAGCCTGCTCAGGGGGCGTCTTATGAGCAGTACTTC. Complete variable domain (other parts from reference TRBV18 and TRBJ2-7): NAGVMQNPRHLVRRRGQEARLRCSPMKGHSHVYWYRQLPEEGLKFMVYLQKENIIDESGMPKERFSAEFPKEGPSILRIQQVVRGDSAAYFCASSPQPAQGASYEQYFGPGTRLTVT.

This clone was detected only once. The chain combines TRBV19 with TRBJ1-6; a weak D match, TRBD1 (5 bases). The CDR3 runs to 16 residues. The germline gives CDR1 LNHDA, CDR2 SQIVND (reference sequence). Trimming took off 6 bases at V and 5 bases at J, with 17 bases between the two ends. The CDR3 sequence is CASSSTVTWDNSPLHF. The CDR3 bases are TGTGCCAGTAGCTCGACAGTGACTTGGGATAATTCACCCCTCCACTTT.

This chain joins TRBV6-1 and TRBJ1-3; D possibly corresponds to TRBD1 (5 bases). The V and J ends lost 2 bases and 0 bases respectively, with 11 bases between them. The CDR3 contains 16 residues. Germline values: CDR1 MNHNS, CDR2 SASEGT. The DNA for the CDR3 is TGTGCCAGCAGTGAAACACAGGCCTTCTCTGGAAACACCATATATTTT. It specifies CASSETQAFSGNTIYF.

The CDR3 DNA reads as TGTGCCAGCAGCGATATCGGACAGGGGGGACCTTTTGGAAACACCATATATTTT. This codes for CASSDIGQGGPFGNTIYF. The chain carries TRBV5-6 and TRBJ1-3; TRBD1 agrees at 10 bases. The CDR3 has 18 residues. Germline V lookup: CDR1 SGHDT, CDR2 YYEEEE. The V segment lost 4 bases and the J segment 3 bases; nucleotides outside the gene matches: 13.

J is TRBJ1-4 and V is TRBV4-1; 8 bases fit TRBD1. This CDR3 has 15 residues. Germline CDR1 reads MGHRA; CDR2 reads YSYEKL. The J segment lost 10 bases and the V segment lost 0 bases, leaving 7 bases of the junction unmatched. The CDR3 loop is CASSQDRGTGGKLFF. The CDR3, as DNA: TGCGCCAGCAGCCAAGATAGGGGAACAGGGGGAAAACTGTTTTTT.

V is TRBV6-5 and J is TRBJ1-5; a weak D match, TRBD1 (6 bases). The CDR3 runs 14 residues. Between the trimmed V and J ends, which lost 6 bases and 1 base, there was a span of 10 bases. Looked up from germline, CDR1 is MNHEY and CDR2 is SVGAGI. CDR3 protein: CASRRTVSNQPQHF. The CDR3, as DNA: TGTGCCAGCAGGCGGACAGTGAGCAATCAGCCCCAGCATTTT.

The chain carries TRBV5-1 and TRBJ2-3; 10 nucleotides line up with TRBD1. Germline V CDR1 and CDR2: SGHRS, YFSETQ. CDR3 length equals 15 residues. Trimming removed 2 bases from V and 3 bases from J; junction bases left unmatched: 3. In DNA, the CDR3 is TGCGCCAGCAGCTTCGGACAGGGGGGAACAGATACGCAGTATTTT. Translating it yields CASSFGQGGTDTQYF.

This chain connects TRBV10-2 to TRBJ2-1; 10 bases are a match to TRBD2. This CDR3 is built from 14 residues. With V trimmed by 4 bases and J by 6 bases, 3 bases remained unmatched. In germline, CDR1 is WSHSY, CDR2 SAAADI. In DNA, the CDR3 is TGCGCCAGCAGTGTGAGCGGGAGGGCCAATGAGCAGTTCTTC. Protein sequence: CASSVSGRANEQFF.

The chain has TRBV9 and TRBJ2-7; 9 positions agree with TRBD2. J was trimmed by 3 bases and V by 4 bases; bases with no gene match: 5. Germline-derived CDR1 and CDR2 are SGDLS and YYNGEE. This CDR3 has 14 residues. CDR3: CASSSGLARYEQYF. CDR3 DNA sequence: TGTGCCAGCAGCTCCGGACTAGCGCGCTACGAGCAGTACTTC.

The genes are TRBV5-5 and TRBJ2-3; D possibly corresponds to TRBD1 (6 bases). Germline V gene sequence: CDR1 SGHKS, CDR2 YYEKEE (reference sequence). The CDR3 totals 16 residues. V lost 4 bases to trimming and J lost 3 bases, with 18 bases between them. Here the CDR3 DNA reads TGTGCCAGCAGCGAGGGGGACGGGGCCTGGACAGATACGCAGTATTTT. Translating gives CASSEGDGAWTDTQYF.

The chain has TRBV5-4 and TRBJ1-2, with D perhaps matching TRBD1 (6 bases). The CDR3 sequence is 16 residues long. The V and J ends lost 1 base and 4 bases respectively, with 17 bases between them. CDR1 is SGHNT, CDR2 YYREEE, per germline (reference sequence). CDR3 bases: TGTGCCAGCAGCTTGCCGGGGGGGGGCGAAGGCTATGGCTACACCTTC. Translated: CASSLPGGGEGYGYTF. Combining the CDR3 with reference TRBV5-4 and TRBJ1-2 gives the whole variable domain ETGVTQSPTHLIKTRGQQVTLRCSSQSGHNTVSWYQQALGQGPQFIFQYYREEENGRGNFPPRFSGLQFPNYSSELNVNALELDDSALYLCASSLPGGGEGYGYTFGSGTRLTVV.

V gene TRBV9 combines with J gene TRBJ2-7; tentatively, D is TRBD2 (6 bases). The CDR3 is 12 amino acids. V lost 0 bases and J 7 bases, leaving 8 bases between the germline ends. From germline, CDR1 is SGDLS and CDR2 YYNGEE. The CDR3 here is CASSVEAGEQYF. The CDR3 region has the DNA TGTGCCAGCAGCGTAGAGGCGGGGGAGCAGTACTTC.

The V and J genes are TRBV10-2 and TRBJ1-1, with TRBD1 matching 9 bases. Germline V lookup: CDR1 WSHSY, CDR2 SAAADI. Germline trimming cut 6 bases from V and 7 bases from J; bases unmatched to any gene: 9. The CDR3 runs to 14 residues. The CDR3 sequence is CASRQAGTGREAFF. The CDR3 region has the DNA TGCGCCAGCAGACAAGCCGGGACAGGGCGTGAAGCTTTCTTT.

This chain links TRBV25-1 with TRBJ2-7, with 8 bases identical to TRBD2. Germline-derived CDR1 and CDR2 are MGHDK and SYGVNS. After removal of 2 bases from V and 7 bases from J, the junction contained 10 bases not matched to a gene. The CDR3 extends over 15 amino acids. The CDR3 region has the DNA TGTGCCAGCAGTGAACCCACTAGCGGATCGATGGAGCAGTACTTC. Translating it yields CASSEPTSGSMEQYF.

V gene TRBV5-6 combines with J gene TRBJ2-1, with D possibly matching TRBD1 (5 bases). The CDR3 totals 13 residues. Germline-derived CDR1 and CDR2 are SGHDT and YYEEEE. V was trimmed by 0 bases and J by 9 bases, leaving 10 bases between them. CDR3 region: CASSLGTFGEQFF. The CDR3 nucleotides read TGTGCCAGCAGCTTGGGGACATTCGGTGAGCAGTTCTTC.

This chain links TRBV30 with TRBJ2-3; TRBD2 aligns across 10 bases. Germline CDR1 GTSNPN, CDR2 SVGIG (reference sequence). The V segment lost 0 bases and the J segment 6 bases; nucleotides outside the gene matches: 3. The length of the CDR3 is 14 residues. In DNA form, the CDR3 reads TGTGCCTGGAGTGTACCAGCGGGGGGGGATACGCAGTATTTT. Translating it yields CAWSVPAGGDTQYF.